A single sample is the source of the 26 T cell receptor beta chains below, sequenced in a study of blood T cell repertoires in COVID-19. Libraries were prepared by immunoSEQ multiplex PCR; TCRdb keeps only in-frame clonotypes and omits some of them. The top ten clones hold roughly 4% of a sample with around 310,000 clones, roughly 90% of them seen once. The material sequenced was peripheral blood. These receptor sequences come from a woman aged 45-65 years with active or convalescent COVID-19.

This clone was recorded once. CDR3 residues: CASGTSGMNEQFF. CDR3 nucleotide sequence: TGTGCCTCCGGGACTAGTGGGATGAATGAGCAGTTCTTC. The V gene is TRBV30, the J gene TRBJ2-1, with 8 bases fitting TRBD2. The CDR3 is 13 amino acids. The ends lost 7 bases at V and 7 bases at J; junction bases unmatched: 9. Germline values: CDR1 GTSNPN, CDR2 SVGIG (reference sequence). The full variable domain, rest sourced from reference TRBV30 and TRBJ2-1, is SQTIHQWPATLVQPVGSPLSLECTVEGTSNPNLYWYRQAAGRGLQLLFYSVGIGQISSEVPQNLSASRPQDRQFILSSKKLLLSDSGFYLCASGTSGMNEQFFGPGTRLTVL.

This chain connects TRBV30 to TRBJ2-5, with 15 bases lining up with TRBD2. Trimming at V came to 4 bases and at J to 4 bases, leaving 13 bases not matched to a gene. There are 18 residues in the CDR3. The germline gives CDR1 GTSNPN, CDR2 SVGIG (reference sequence). CDR3 sequence reads: CAWTRAGLAGGPRETQYF. The CDR3 region has the DNA TGTGCCTGGACCCGAGCAGGACTAGCGGGAGGGCCGCGAGAGACCCAGTACTTC.

V and J are TRBV2 and TRBJ2-1; 8 bases map to TRBD2. V shed 7 bases, J shed 9 bases, and the junction held 11 bases outside the gene matches. This CDR3 contains 14 residues. Germline V gene sequence: CDR1 SNHLY, CDR2 FYNNEI. The CDR3 spells CASKGGGPKGEQFF. In DNA form, the CDR3 reads TGTGCCAGCAAGGGCGGGGGGCCTAAGGGTGAGCAGTTCTTC. The variable domain in full, completed from reference TRBV2 and TRBJ2-1, reads EPEVTQTPSHQVTQMGQEVILRCVPISNHLYFYWYRQILGQKVEFLVSFYNNEISEKSEIFDDQFSVERPDGSNFTLKIRSTKLEDSAMYFCASKGGGPKGEQFFGPGTRLTVL.

The V gene is TRBV7-8, the J gene TRBJ2-6, with a weak D call TRBD2 (6 bases). CDR1 SGHVS and CDR2 FQNEAQ come from the germline V gene. Between the trimmed V and J ends, which lost 6 bases and 0 bases, there was a span of 18 bases. The CDR3 contains 18 residues. Here the CDR3 reads CASRNPGLRDSGANVLTF. CDR3 bases: TGTGCCAGCAGGAATCCGGGACTGAGGGACTCTGGGGCCAACGTCCTGACTTTC.

The rearrangement links TRBV19 to TRBJ1-6, with D possibly matching TRBD1 (6 bases). CDR3 length: 13 residues. Germline assignment: CDR1 LNHDA and CDR2 SQIVND (reference sequence). Trimming took 8 bases from V and 7 from J, leaving 12 bases between them. CDR3 sequence (DNA): TGTGCCAGTCGGGACATGAGAAATTCACCCCTCCACTTT. This translates into CASRDMRNSPLHF.

The chain uses TRBV7-8 and TRBJ1-4; D is undetermined. Germline CDR1 and CDR2: SGHVS and FQNEAQ. The V and J ends lost 5 bases and 3 bases respectively, with 10 bases between them. The CDR3 spans 14 residues. CDR3 sequence (DNA): TGTGCCAGCAGCATGACGGAGGCTAATGAAAAACTGTTTTTT. Its protein is CASSMTEANEKLFF.

The chain combines TRBV18 with TRBJ2-1; 16 positions agree with TRBD2. Germline CDR1 and CDR2: KGHSH and LQKENI. The CDR3 totals 17 residues. V lost 3 bases, J lost 4 bases, and 3 bases stayed unmatched. This CDR3 reads CASSPGLAGGGYNEQFF. For the CDR3, the DNA is TGTGCCAGCTCACCGGGACTAGCGGGAGGGGGTTACAATGAGCAGTTCTTC.

The rearrangement links TRBV7-2 to TRBJ2-3, with no clear D. This CDR3 has 16 amino acids. CDR1 SGHTA and CDR2 FQGNSA come from the germline V gene. V was clipped by 2 bases and J by 0 bases, with 12 bases between them. CDR3 sequence: CASSLYRGLSTDTQYF. The CDR3 DNA reads TGTGCCAGCAGCTTATATCGCGGCTTGAGCACAGATACGCAGTATTTT. The entire variable domain, with the rest obtained from reference TRBV7-2 and TRBJ2-3, is as follows: GAGVSQSPSNKVTEKGKDVELRCDPISGHTALYWYRQSLGQGLEFLIYFQGNSAPDKSGLPSDRFSAERTGGSVSTLTIQRTQQEDSAVYLCASSLYRGLSTDTQYFGPGTRLTVL.

This chain joins TRBV18 and TRBJ2-1; D is unresolved. The germline V gene encodes CDR1 KGHSH and CDR2 LQKENI. V lost 0 bases and J 7 bases, leaving 10 bases between the germline ends. The CDR3 has 14 amino acids. CDR3 region: CASSPPIYTNEQFF. The CDR3, as DNA: TGTGCCAGCTCACCACCGATCTATACGAATGAGCAGTTCTTC.

The rearrangement links TRBV28 to TRBJ2-1; TRBD2 matches at 12 bases. This CDR3 has 14 amino acids. V shed 5 bases and J 7 bases; nucleotides not matched to a gene: 3. The V gene's germline CDR1 is MDHEN and CDR2 SYDVKM. The DNA of the CDR3 is TGTGCCAGCAGTACAACTAGCGGGAGGAATGAGCAGTTCTTC. This gives the protein CASSTTSGRNEQFF.

The genes are TRBV3-1 (or the pseudogene TRBV3-2) and TRBJ2-1; the D gene is possibly TRBD2 (5 bases). V dropped 2 bases and J dropped 4 bases, with 15 bases sitting between them. Germline CDR1 and CDR2: LGHDT and YNNKEL (reference sequence). There are 16 residues in the CDR3. This CDR3 is CASSQSLADPYNEQFF. For the CDR3, the DNA is TGTGCCAGCAGCCAATCTCTAGCAGACCCTTACAATGAGCAGTTCTTC.

The chain joins TRBV11-2 to TRBJ2-7; no reliable D call. Germline V CDR1 and CDR2: SGHAT, FQNNGV. Trimming shortened V by 2 bases and J by 9 bases, and 17 bases separated the two germline ends. The CDR3 sequence is 14 residues long. The CDR3 reads CASSLLFTDVGQYF. CDR3 in DNA: TGTGCCAGCAGCTTACTATTCACAGATGTTGGGCAGTACTTC.

On this clone: One end of the junction fails to match germline, which may point to a read error. The identical CDR3 is also encoded by other nucleotide sequences in the sample. J is TRBJ1-1 and V is TRBV19; D is unresolved. Per germline, CDR1 LNHDA and CDR2 SQIVND (reference sequence). The CDR3 is 13 residues long. The CDR3, as DNA: TGTGCCAGTAGCATAGGGAGGAACACTGAAGCTTTCTTT. Translated: CASSIGRNTEAFF.

The chain carries TRBV18 and TRBJ2-7; possibly TRBD2 for D (5 bases). The germline V gene has CDR1 KGHSH and CDR2 LQKENI. The CDR3 extends over 12 amino acids. V dropped 6 bases and J dropped 5 bases, with 11 bases sitting between them. This CDR3 is CASSPTSHEQYF. The CDR3 DNA reads TGTGCCAGCTCTCCCACTAGTCACGAGCAGTACTTC.

DNA for the CDR3: TGTGCCAGCAGTTACACGACCCGCGGGGGGGCTACGCAGTATTTT. Its protein is CASSYTTRGGATQYF. V is TRBV6-5 and J is TRBJ2-3; TRBD2 aligns across 9 bases. The trim removed 2 bases at V and 8 bases at J, leaving 8 bases unmatched. Germline V CDR1 and CDR2: MNHEY, SVGAGI. The CDR3 sequence is 15 residues long.

The CDR3 loop is CASSLVAVNEQFF. The CDR3 coding sequence is TGTGCCAGCAGTTTAGTGGCCGTCAATGAGCAGTTCTTC. V and J are TRBV12-3 or TRBV12-4 and TRBJ2-1, with no clear D. V was cut by 1 base and J by 6 bases, with 7 bases left in between. The CDR3 spans 13 residues.

The V call is TRBV7-2, the J call TRBJ1-5, with a tentative D call TRBD1 (5 bases). Looked up from germline, CDR1 is SGHTA and CDR2 is FQGNSA. The CDR3 covers 13 residues. The V and J ends lost 1 base and 6 bases respectively, with 7 bases between them. CDR3 sequence (DNA): TGTGCCAGCAGCTTAGGCAGGGCTCAGCCCCAGCATTTT. Protein sequence: CASSLGRAQPQHF.

This rearrangement joins TRBV5-6 to TRBJ2-2; maybe TRBD1 (6 bases). The ends were cut back, 3 bases at V and 4 bases at J, with 16 bases in the middle. CDR1 is SGHDT, CDR2 YYEEEE, per germline. CDR3 length: 16 residues. As DNA, the CDR3 is TGTGCCAGCAGCTGGAGAACAGGGATAATCACCGGGGAGCTGTTTTTT. Its translation is CASSWRTGIITGELFF.

CDR3 sequence: CASSTGTGIGTIYF. Here the CDR3 DNA reads TGTGCCAGCAGTACCGGGACAGGGATCGGCACCATATATTTT. The chain joins TRBV6-5 to TRBJ1-3; TRBD1 agrees at 9 bases. Germline assignment: CDR1 MNHEY and CDR2 SVGAGI. The CDR3 is 14 amino acids. The V gene end was trimmed by 5 bases and the J gene end by 9 bases; junction bases not matched to a gene: 8.

The rearrangement links TRBV4-3 to TRBJ1-1; 7 bases map to TRBD1. V lost 0 bases, J lost 1 base, and 14 bases stayed unmatched. The germline CDR1 and CDR2 sequences are LGHNA and YSLEER. CDR3 length: 19 amino acids. The CDR3 nucleotides read TGCGCCAGCAGCCAAGATCCTCCGGGACAGCTGCCGGGGAACACTGAAGCTTTCTTT. It specifies CASSQDPPGQLPGNTEAFF.

This clone has just one count. This chain links TRBV5-4 with TRBJ1-2, with 9 bases identical to TRBD1. The junction had 5 bases not matched to a gene; V was cut back by 4 bases and J by 4 bases. This CDR3 has 14 residues. CDR1 and CDR2 from the germline V gene are SGHNT and YYREEE (reference sequence). CDR3 sequence: CASSPGQGSYGYTF. CDR3 nucleotide sequence: TGTGCCAGCAGCCCCGGACAGGGGTCCTATGGCTACACCTTC.

The chain uses TRBV30 and TRBJ1-1; D is unclear. The CDR3 totals 10 residues. Germline V gives CDR1 GTSNPN, CDR2 SVGIG (reference sequence). V lost 3 bases to trimming and J lost 4 bases, with 3 bases between them. CDR3 nucleotide sequence: TGTGCCTGGAGCGGCACTGAAGCTTTCTTT. Protein sequence: CAWSGTEAFF.

The chain has TRBV5-8 and TRBJ1-2; D ambiguous. V was pared by 4 bases and J by 8 bases, with 15 bases between. Germline CDR1 SGHTS, CDR2 YDEGEE. The CDR3 totals 13 residues. The CDR3 reads CASSGRGGGGYTF. DNA for the CDR3: TGTGCCAGCAGCGGCCGGGGTGGAGGCGGCTACACCTTC.

The rearrangement links TRBV10-3 to TRBJ2-7; 7 bases align to TRBD1. The CDR3 extends over 12 amino acids. The V and J ends lost 10 bases and 5 bases, in that order; junction bases with no gene match: 8. CDR1 is ENHRY and CDR2 is SYGVKD in the germline V gene. Here the CDR3 DNA reads TGTGCCACCAGCGACAGGGACAACGAGCAGTACTTC. This codes for CATSDRDNEQYF.

The chain joins TRBV6-1 to TRBJ1-5, with D possibly TRBD1 on 5 matching bases. Trimming removed 4 bases at V and 2 bases at J, with 21 bases between. The CDR3 runs 18 residues. Germline V gene data show CDR1 as MNHNS and CDR2 as SASEGT. The CDR3 is CASSGRTGGVSGNQPQHF. Here the CDR3 DNA reads TGTGCCAGCAGTGGTCGGACCGGGGGGGTATCGGGCAATCAGCCCCAGCATTTT.

The genes are TRBV7-3 and TRBJ2-7, with 13 bases identical to TRBD2. Trimming took 4 bases from V and 1 from J; bases not matched to a gene: 13. Looked up from germline, CDR1 is SGHTA and CDR2 is FQGTGA. The CDR3 totals 19 residues. CDR3 nucleotide sequence: TGTGCCAGCAGCTCGACGACTAGCGGGGGGCCCAACCCTTCCTACGAGCAGTACTTC. This encodes CASSSTTSGGPNPSYEQYF.